The TCR beta chain described here comes from a study of T cell responses to AZD1222 COVID-19 vaccine. Findings of the study overall: Only six AZD1222 recipients tested seropositive at baseline.

The data were produced by immunoSEQ multiplex PCR, yet TCRdb's version contains in-frame clones alone and is incomplete. The data hold 150,000 to 200,000 clones, with 85% to 95% observed a single time. With regard to this clone: Its specificity is unknown.

This CDR3 contains 17 residues. Germline V gives CDR1 SGHTA, CDR2 FQGNSA. V trimming: 5 bases; J trimming: 6 bases; junction bases outside the gene matches: 11. This material consisted of peripheral blood, taken on day 0 of AZD1222 vaccination. The source of this sequence is an adult in good health. The rearrangement uses TRBV7-2 and TRBJ2-7; 15 bases are a match to TRBD2. The CDR3 DNA follows: TGTGCCAGCAGCGGGTCCGGGACTAGCGGGAGGAGGGCCGAGCAGTACTTC. This sequence encodes CASSGSGTSGRRAEQYF.